The present T cell receptor beta chain was sequenced within a study of T cell repertoires in cytomegalovirus infection. Study-level results: Dominant in the ex vivo response were TCR beta clonotypes restricted by HLA-C and specific for CMV. Individuals carrying CMV plus the relevant HLA were identified by cumulative frequency of public TCR beta families.

This CDR3 contains 13 residues. Germline CDR1 is MNHNS and CDR2 is SASEGT. Trimming cost V 2 bases and J 5 bases, with 9 bases left between them. MiXCR was run by TCRdb on the reads, yielding one entry per CDR3 protein. The sample lists hundreds of thousands of distinct CDR3 sequences, around 35% occurring once. Regarding this clonotype: Antigen specificity is unknown.

Material: cultured PBMCs, obtained from culture after CMV antigen stimulation. The genes are TRBV6-1 and TRBJ2-5; the D is unclear. This clonotype originated in a human donor in good health (CMV status not recorded). Some clones in this sample may be carry-over from other donors' samples. DNA for the CDR3: TGTGCCAGCAGTGAATACAATGTGGAGACCCAGTACTTC. Its translation is CASSEYNVETQYF.